The next 5 T cell receptor beta chains were all read from a single sample in a study of T cell responses to AZD1222 COVID-19 vaccine. Generated by immunoSEQ multiplex PCR, the TCRdb table keeps only in-frame clones and is missing some. The table shows over 50,000 clones, with about 81% occurring only once. Sequenced material: peripheral blood, taken 28 days after the second AZD1222 dose. The receptors come from an adult who received the AZD1222 COVID-19 vaccine.

The CDR3 sequence is CASSRGGFDEQYF. The CDR3 nucleotides are TGTGCCAGCAGCCGAGGGGGGTTCGACGAGCAGTACTTC. The chain couples TRBV12-3 or TRBV12-4 to TRBJ2-7; D is perhaps TRBD1 or TRBD2 (6 bases each). This CDR3 contains 13 residues. V was pared by 6 bases and J by 5 bases, with 14 bases between.

The V call is TRBV19, the J call TRBJ1-5; D is uncertain. V lost 6 bases and J 6 bases, leaving 9 bases between the germline ends. The CDR3 is 12 residues long. CDR1 LNHDA and CDR2 SQIVND come from the germline V gene (reference sequence). The DNA of the CDR3 is TGTGCCAGTAGGGCAAAGGGTCAGCCCCAGCATTTT. This codes for CASRAKGQPQHF.

The genes are TRBV4-2 and TRBJ2-1, with D maybe TRBD1 (5 bases). The CDR3 length is 21 residues. Trimming stripped 4 bases from V and 0 bases from J, with 28 bases between. The germline V gene has CDR1 LGHNA and CDR2 YNFKEQ. This chain's CDR3 is CASSLFHIRQPQTLSYNEQFF. The CDR3 coding sequence is TGTGCCAGCAGCCTATTCCACATAAGACAGCCGCAAACCCTCTCCTACAATGAGCAGTTCTTC.

The CDR3 bases are TGTGCCAGCAGCGTCCAAGGACAGGGCTCTGGAAACACCATATATTTT. It translates to CASSVQGQGSGNTIYF. The rearrangement joins TRBV9 to TRBJ1-3; 8 bases align to TRBD1. The CDR3 extends over 16 amino acids. Germline CDR1 reads SGDLS; CDR2 reads YYNGEE. Losses at the gene ends were 2 bases for V and 0 bases for J; bases not matched to a gene: 4.

The CDR3 bases are TGCAGCGGGCAGACAGGGGTCTACAATGAGCAGTTCTTC. Translating it yields CSGQTGVYNEQFF. The chain carries TRBV29-1 and TRBJ2-1, with 8 bases identical to TRBD1. This CDR3 is built from 13 residues. The germline gives CDR1 SQVTM, CDR2 ANQGSEA. With V trimmed by 7 bases and J by 3 bases, 5 bases remained unmatched.